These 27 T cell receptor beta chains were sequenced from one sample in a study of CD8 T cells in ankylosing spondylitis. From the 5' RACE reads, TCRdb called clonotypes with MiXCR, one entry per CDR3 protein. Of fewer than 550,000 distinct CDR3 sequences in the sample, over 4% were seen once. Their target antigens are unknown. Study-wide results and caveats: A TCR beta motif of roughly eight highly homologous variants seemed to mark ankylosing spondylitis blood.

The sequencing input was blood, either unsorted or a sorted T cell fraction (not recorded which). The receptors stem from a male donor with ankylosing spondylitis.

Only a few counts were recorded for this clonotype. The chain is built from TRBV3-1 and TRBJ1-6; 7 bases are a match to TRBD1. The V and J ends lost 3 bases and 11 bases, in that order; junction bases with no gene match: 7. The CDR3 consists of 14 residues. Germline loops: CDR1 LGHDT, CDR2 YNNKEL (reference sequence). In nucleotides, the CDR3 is TGTGCCAGCAGCCACTCAGGGGGTTTGACACCCCTCCACTTT. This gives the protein CASSHSGGLTPLHF.

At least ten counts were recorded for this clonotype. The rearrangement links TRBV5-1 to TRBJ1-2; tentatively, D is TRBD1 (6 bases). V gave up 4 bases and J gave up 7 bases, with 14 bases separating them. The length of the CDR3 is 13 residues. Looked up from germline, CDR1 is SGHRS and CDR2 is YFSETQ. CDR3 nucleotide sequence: TGCGCCAGCAGCGTTAACAGGGACTCTGGCTACACCTTC. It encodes CASSVNRDSGYTF.

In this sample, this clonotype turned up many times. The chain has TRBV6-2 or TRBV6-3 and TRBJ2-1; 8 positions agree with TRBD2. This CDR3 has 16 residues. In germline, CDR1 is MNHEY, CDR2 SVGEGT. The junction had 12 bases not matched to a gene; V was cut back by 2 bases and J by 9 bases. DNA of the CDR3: TGTGCCAGCAGTTACCCCTTGGGGCGGGAGGCAGTTGAGCAGTTCTTC. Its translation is CASSYPLGREAVEQFF.

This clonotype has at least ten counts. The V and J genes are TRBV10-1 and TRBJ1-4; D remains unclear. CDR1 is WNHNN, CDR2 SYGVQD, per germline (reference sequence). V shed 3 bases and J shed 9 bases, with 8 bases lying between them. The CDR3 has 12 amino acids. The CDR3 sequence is CASSDSGKKLFF. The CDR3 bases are TGCGCCAGCAGTGATTCGGGGAAAAAACTGTTTTTT.

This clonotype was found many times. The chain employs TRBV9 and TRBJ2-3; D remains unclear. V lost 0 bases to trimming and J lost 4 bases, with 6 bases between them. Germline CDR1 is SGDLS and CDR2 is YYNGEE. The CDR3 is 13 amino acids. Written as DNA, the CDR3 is TGTGCCAGCAGCGTAGAAGGCGCAGATACGCAGTATTTT. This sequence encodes CASSVEGADTQYF.

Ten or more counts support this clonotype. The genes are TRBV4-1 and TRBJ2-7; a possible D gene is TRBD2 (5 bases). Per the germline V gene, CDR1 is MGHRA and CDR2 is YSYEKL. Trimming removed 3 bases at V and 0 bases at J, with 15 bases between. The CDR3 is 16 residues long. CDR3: CASSQRVSMSSYEQYF. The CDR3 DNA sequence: TGCGCCAGCAGCCAGAGGGTTTCTATGAGCTCCTACGAGCAGTACTTC.

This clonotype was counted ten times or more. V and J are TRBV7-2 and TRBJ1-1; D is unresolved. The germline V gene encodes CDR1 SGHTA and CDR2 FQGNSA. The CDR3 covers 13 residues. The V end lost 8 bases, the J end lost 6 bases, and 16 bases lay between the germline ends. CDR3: CASEIVKGPEAFF. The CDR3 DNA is TGTGCCAGCGAGATCGTCAAGGGTCCTGAAGCTTTCTTT.

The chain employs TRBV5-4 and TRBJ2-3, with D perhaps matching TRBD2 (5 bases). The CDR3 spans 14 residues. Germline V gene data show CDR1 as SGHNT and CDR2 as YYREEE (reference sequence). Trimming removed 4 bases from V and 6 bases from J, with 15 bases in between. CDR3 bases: TGTGCCAGCAGCCGACACAACCGAGGGGATACGCAGTATTTT. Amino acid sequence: CASSRHNRGDTQYF.

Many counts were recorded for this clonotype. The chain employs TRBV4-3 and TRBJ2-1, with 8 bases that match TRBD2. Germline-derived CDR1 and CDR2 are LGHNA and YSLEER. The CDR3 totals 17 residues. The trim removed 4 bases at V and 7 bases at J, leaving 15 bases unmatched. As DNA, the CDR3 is TGCGCCAGCAGCCCCAGGTATCCCGGGAGGGCGAAGAATGAGCAGTTCTTC. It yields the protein CASSPRYPGRAKNEQFF.

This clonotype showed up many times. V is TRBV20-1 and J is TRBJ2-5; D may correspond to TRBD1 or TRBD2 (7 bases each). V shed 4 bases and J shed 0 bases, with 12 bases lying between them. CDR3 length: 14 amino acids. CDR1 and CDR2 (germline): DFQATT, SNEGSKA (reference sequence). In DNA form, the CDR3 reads TGCAGTGCTATACCAGGGGGGGACCAAGAGACCCAGTACTTC. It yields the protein CSAIPGGDQETQYF.

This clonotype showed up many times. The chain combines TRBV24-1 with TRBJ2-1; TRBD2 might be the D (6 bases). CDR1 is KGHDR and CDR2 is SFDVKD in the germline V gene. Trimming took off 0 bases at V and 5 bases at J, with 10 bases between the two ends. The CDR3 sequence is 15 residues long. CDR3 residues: CATSDLRGSDNEQFF. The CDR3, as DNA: TGTGCCACCAGTGATTTGCGGGGGTCCGACAATGAGCAGTTCTTC.

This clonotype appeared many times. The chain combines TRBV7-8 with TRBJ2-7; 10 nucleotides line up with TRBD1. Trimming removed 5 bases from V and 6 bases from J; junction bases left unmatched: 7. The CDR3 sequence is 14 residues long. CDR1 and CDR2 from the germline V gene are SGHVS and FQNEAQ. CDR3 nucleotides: TGTGCCAGCAGCCCGTTGAGGACAGGGGGCGAGCAGTACTTC. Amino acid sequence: CASSPLRTGGEQYF.

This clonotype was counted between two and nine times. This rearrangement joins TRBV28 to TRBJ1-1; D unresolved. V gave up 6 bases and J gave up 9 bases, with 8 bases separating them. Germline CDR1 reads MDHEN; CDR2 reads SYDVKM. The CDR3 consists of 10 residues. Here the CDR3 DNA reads TGTGCCAGCAGCGCGGAGAAAGCTTTCTTT. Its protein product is CASSAEKAFF.

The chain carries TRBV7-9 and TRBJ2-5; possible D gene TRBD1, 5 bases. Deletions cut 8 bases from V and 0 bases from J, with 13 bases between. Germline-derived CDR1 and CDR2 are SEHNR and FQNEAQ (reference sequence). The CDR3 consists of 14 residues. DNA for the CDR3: TGTGCCAGCGGCGGCCAGGGCGACCAAGAGACCCAGTACTTC. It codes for CASGGQGDQETQYF.

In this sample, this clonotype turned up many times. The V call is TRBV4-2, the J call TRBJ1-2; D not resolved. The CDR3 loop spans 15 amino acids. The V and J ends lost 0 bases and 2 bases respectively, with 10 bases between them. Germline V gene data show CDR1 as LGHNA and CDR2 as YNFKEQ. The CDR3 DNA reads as TGTGCCAGCAGCCAAGAATCAAGGCGCAACTATGGCTACACCTTC. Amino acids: CASSQESRRNYGYTF.

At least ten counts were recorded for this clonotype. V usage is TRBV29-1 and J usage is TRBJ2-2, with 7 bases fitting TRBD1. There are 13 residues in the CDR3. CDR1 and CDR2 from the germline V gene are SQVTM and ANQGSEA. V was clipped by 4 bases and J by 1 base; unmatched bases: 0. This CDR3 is CSVGQGNTGELFF. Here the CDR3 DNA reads TGCAGCGTTGGACAGGGGAACACCGGGGAGCTGTTTTTT.

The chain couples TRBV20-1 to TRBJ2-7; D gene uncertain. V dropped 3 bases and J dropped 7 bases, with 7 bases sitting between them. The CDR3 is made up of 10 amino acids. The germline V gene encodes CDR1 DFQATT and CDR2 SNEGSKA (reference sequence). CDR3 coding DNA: TGCAGTGCTAGCTTCGTGGAGCAGTACTTC. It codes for CSASFVEQYF.

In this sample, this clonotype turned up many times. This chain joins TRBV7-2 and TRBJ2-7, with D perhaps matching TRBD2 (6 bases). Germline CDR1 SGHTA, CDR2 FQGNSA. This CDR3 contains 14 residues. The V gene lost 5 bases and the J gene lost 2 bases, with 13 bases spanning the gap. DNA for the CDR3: TGTGCCAGCAGCCCTTACGGGAGCGCCTACGAGCAGTACTTC. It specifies CASSPYGSAYEQYF.

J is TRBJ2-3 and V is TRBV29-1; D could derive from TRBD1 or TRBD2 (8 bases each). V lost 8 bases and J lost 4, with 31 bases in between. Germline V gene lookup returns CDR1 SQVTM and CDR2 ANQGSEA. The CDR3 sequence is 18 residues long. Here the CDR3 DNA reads TGCAGCTCCAGGGACAGGACCGTCCCGGGGGGGCTTCCAGATACGCAGTATTTT. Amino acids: CSSRDRTVPGGLPDTQYF.

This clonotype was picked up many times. Here the CDR3 DNA reads TGTGCCAGCAGTTTCTGGGACAGCAACTACGAGCAGTACTTC. Encoded protein: CASSFWDSNYEQYF. V is TRBV28 and J is TRBJ2-7; 7 bases are a match to TRBD1. CDR3 length: 14 residues. The V segment lost 3 bases and the J segment 3 bases; nucleotides outside the gene matches: 5. Germline V lookup: CDR1 MDHEN, CDR2 SYDVKM.

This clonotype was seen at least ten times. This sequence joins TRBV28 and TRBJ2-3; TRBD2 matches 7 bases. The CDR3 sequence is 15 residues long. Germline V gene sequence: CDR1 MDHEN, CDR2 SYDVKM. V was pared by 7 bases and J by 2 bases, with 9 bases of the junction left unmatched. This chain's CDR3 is CASTTPLADTDTQYF. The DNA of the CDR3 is TGTGCCAGCACCACCCCCCTAGCGGACACAGATACGCAGTATTTT.

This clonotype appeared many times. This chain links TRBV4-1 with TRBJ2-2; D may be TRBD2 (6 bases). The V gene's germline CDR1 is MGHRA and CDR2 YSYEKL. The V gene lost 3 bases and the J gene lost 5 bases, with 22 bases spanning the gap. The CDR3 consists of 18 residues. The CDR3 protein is CASSQDPWEAAKTGELFF. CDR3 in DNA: TGCGCCAGCAGCCAGGACCCCTGGGAGGCAGCCAAAACCGGGGAGCTGTTTTTT.

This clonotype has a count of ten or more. CDR3 protein: CAIGSLQGARGYTF. The CDR3 DNA sequence: TGTGCCATCGGCTCCCTACAGGGGGCGCGTGGCTACACCTTC. The rearrangement joins TRBV10-3 to TRBJ1-2; TRBD1 matches 9 bases. Germline V gene lookup returns CDR1 ENHRY and CDR2 SYGVKD. Trimming removed 8 bases from V and 7 bases from J; junction bases left unmatched: 11. The CDR3 sequence is 14 residues long.

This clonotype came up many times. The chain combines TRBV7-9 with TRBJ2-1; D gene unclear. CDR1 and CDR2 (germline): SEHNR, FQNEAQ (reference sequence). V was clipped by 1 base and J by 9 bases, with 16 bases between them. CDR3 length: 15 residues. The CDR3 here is CASSLVGNLRVEQFF. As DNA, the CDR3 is TGTGCCAGCAGCTTAGTAGGGAACCTCCGCGTTGAGCAGTTCTTC.

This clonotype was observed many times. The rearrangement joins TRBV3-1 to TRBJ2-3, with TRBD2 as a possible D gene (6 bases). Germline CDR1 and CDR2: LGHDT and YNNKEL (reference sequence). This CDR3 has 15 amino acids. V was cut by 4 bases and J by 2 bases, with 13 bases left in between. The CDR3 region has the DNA TGTGCCAGCAGCCCGTGGGCGGGGACCACAGATACGCAGTATTTT. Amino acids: CASSPWAGTTDTQYF.

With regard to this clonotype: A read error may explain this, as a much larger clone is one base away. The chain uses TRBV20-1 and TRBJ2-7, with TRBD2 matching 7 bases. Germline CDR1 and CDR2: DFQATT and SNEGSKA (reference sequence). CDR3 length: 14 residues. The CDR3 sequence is CSASPLADSYERYF. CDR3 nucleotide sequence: TGCAGTGCTAGTCCCCTAGCGGACTCCTACGAGCGGTACTTC.

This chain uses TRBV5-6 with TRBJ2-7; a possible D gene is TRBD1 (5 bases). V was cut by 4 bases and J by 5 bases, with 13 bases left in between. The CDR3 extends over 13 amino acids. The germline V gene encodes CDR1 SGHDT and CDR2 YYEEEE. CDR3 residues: CASSPVGAHEQYF. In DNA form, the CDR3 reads TGTGCCAGCAGCCCGGTAGGGGCCCACGAGCAGTACTTC.